Each of the 30 T cell receptor beta chains below was sequenced from the same sample in a study of Graves' ophthalmopathy and Graves' hyperthyroidism. Researchers took RNA transcripts and amplified TCR beta CDR3 regions from them. HTBI primers were employed in first-round RT-PCR, then a second-round multiplex PCR followed. TCRdb re-analysed the multiplex PCR reads in MiXCR, keeping a single row per CDR3 protein. The table has 1 million to 1.3 million distinct CDR3 sequences, less than 45% seen once. Sequenced: peripheral blood or thyroid tissue (not recorded which). All receptors come from an adult man with Graves' hyperthyroidism.

This clonotype was picked up one time. V is TRBV15 and J is TRBJ1-3, with D maybe TRBD1 (5 bases). CDR1 and CDR2 (germline): LNHNV, YYDKDF (reference sequence). V was clipped by 0 bases and J by 0 bases, with 18 bases between them. This CDR3 comprises 19 residues. CDR3 residues: CATSRELAGTLSSGNTIYF. The CDR3 coding sequence is TGTGCCACCAGCAGAGAGTTGGCGGGGACCCTAAGCTCTGGAAACACCATATATTTT.

This chain uses TRBV29-1 with TRBJ2-7; 8 bases align to TRBD2. CDR1 and CDR2 (germline): SQVTM, ANQGSEA. The CDR3 is 17 residues long. Unmatched junction bases numbered 21, after V lost 6 bases and J lost 5 bases. The CDR3 nucleotides are TGCAGCGTCTTACCCCTGGGCGGGGGGACCCTCCAAAACGAGCAGTACTTC. This sequence encodes CSVLPLGGGTLQNEQYF.

This clonotype was recorded once. V and J are TRBV7-9 and TRBJ2-7; D might be TRBD1 (5 bases). CDR1 SEHNR and CDR2 FQNEAQ come from the germline V gene (reference sequence). V dropped 5 bases and J dropped 2 bases, with 13 bases sitting between them. The CDR3 is made up of 14 amino acids. The CDR3 protein is CASSPGHTAYEQYF. The CDR3 nucleotides are TGTGCCAGCAGCCCAGGACATACTGCCTACGAGCAGTACTTC.

This clonotype was seen ten or more times. The V call is TRBV4-1, the J call TRBJ2-5; 8 bases are shared with TRBD1. V lost 2 bases to trimming and J lost 4 bases; unmatched junction nucleotides: 12. The CDR3 contains 17 residues. CDR1 is MGHRA and CDR2 is YSYEKL in the germline V gene. In DNA, the CDR3 is TGCGCCAGCAGCCAATCCGTAACAGGGGGTCTTCGAGAGACCCAGTACTTC. Translated: CASSQSVTGGLRETQYF.

This clonotype was detected many times. The chain carries TRBV29-1 and TRBJ2-7; either TRBD1 or TRBD2 may supply D (6 bases each). Germline CDR1 and CDR2: SQVTM and ANQGSEA. The CDR3 is made up of 14 amino acids. Trimming took off 2 bases at V and 0 bases at J, with 11 bases between the two ends. The CDR3, as DNA: TGCAGCGTTGAATTGGGGGGCCCCTCCTACGAGCAGTACTTC. Residues: CSVELGGPSYEQYF.

The chain uses TRBV6-1 and TRBJ1-5; TRBD1 is a possible D gene (6 bases). Trimming cost V 4 bases and J 12 bases, with 16 bases left between them. The length of the CDR3 is 13 residues. Germline CDR1 MNHNS, CDR2 SASEGT. Here the CDR3 reads CASSVGGGVSQHF. For the CDR3, the DNA is TGTGCCAGCAGTGTAGGGGGAGGGGTGAGCCAGCATTTT.

In its sample, this clonotype was seen many times. This chain links TRBV6-6 with TRBJ1-5; D is uncertain. Per germline, CDR1 MNHNY and CDR2 SVGAGI (reference sequence). V lost 7 bases and J lost 7, with 17 bases in between. The CDR3 loop spans 14 amino acids. For the CDR3, the DNA is TGTGCCAGCACCACCGAGGGTGCGGGACAGCCCCAGCATTTT. It encodes CASTTEGAGQPQHF.

This clonotype showed up many times. The genes are TRBV10-3 and TRBJ1-1; TRBD1 is a possible D gene (6 bases). The CDR3 has 14 residues. Trimming took off 4 bases at V and 0 bases at J, with 9 bases between the two ends. The germline CDR1 and CDR2 sequences are ENHRY and SYGVKD. This CDR3 reads CAISGQEMNTEAFF. CDR3 nucleotide sequence: TGTGCCATCAGTGGACAGGAAATGAACACTGAAGCTTTCTTT.

This clonotype has ten or more counts. The chain carries TRBV7-8 and TRBJ1-6; maybe TRBD1 (6 bases). The V end lost 1 base, the J end lost 5 bases, and 9 bases lay between the germline ends. CDR3 length equals 15 residues. The V gene's germline CDR1 is SGHVS and CDR2 FQNEAQ. CDR3 bases: TGTGCCAGCAGCTTAGGGTCAGGGGATAATTCACCCCTCCACTTT. Protein: CASSLGSGDNSPLHF.

This clonotype turned up a few times. The chain couples TRBV7-2 to TRBJ2-7; possibly TRBD1 for D (5 bases). Per germline, CDR1 SGHTA and CDR2 FQGNSA. This CDR3 spans 13 amino acids. Trimming cost V 7 bases and J 2 bases, with 12 bases left between them. This CDR3 is CASKMGLTYEQYF. Here the CDR3 DNA reads TGTGCCAGCAAGATGGGGCTGACCTACGAGCAGTACTTC.

This clonotype was seen a few times. This chain uses TRBV7-2 with TRBJ1-2, with D unclear. The CDR3 sequence is 12 residues long. Germline values: CDR1 SGHTA, CDR2 FQGNSA. V was shortened by 7 bases and J by 4 bases, with 10 bases between the two germline ends. This CDR3 is CASTIQSYGYTF. The CDR3 bases are TGTGCCAGCACCATTCAGAGCTATGGCTACACCTTC. The full variable domain, rest sourced from reference TRBV7-2 and TRBJ1-2, is GAGVSQSPSNKVTEKGKDVELRCDPISGHTALYWYRQSLGQGLEFLIYFQGNSAPDKSGLPSDRFSAERTGGSVSTLTIQRTQQEDSAVYLCASTIQSYGYTFGSGTRLTVV.

CDR3 sequence reads: CSYGELFF. In DNA, the CDR3 is TGCAGCTACGGGGAGCTGTTTTTT. The rearrangement links TRBV29-1 to TRBJ2-2, with D unclear. CDR1 and CDR2 from the germline V gene are SQVTM and ANQGSEA. CDR3 length: 8 residues. Deletions cut 8 bases from V and 7 bases from J, with 2 bases between.

Concerning this clonotype: This clone may be a read error of a much larger clone one base away. The rearrangement uses TRBV20-1 and TRBJ2-2; the match to TRBD1 covers 8 bases. Per germline, CDR1 DFQATT and CDR2 SNEGSKA (reference sequence). The CDR3 runs 14 residues. The CDR3 region is CSPRIGQGAGELFF. CDR3 in DNA: TGCAGTCCTAGAATAGGACAGGGCGCCGGGGAGCTGTTTTTT.

Notes on this clonotype: This CDR3 is missing its conserved last phenylalanine or tryptophan, likely due to a read error. The limits of the CDR3 on the DNA are not certain, so only TCRdb's listed CDR3 is given. CDR3 sequence reads: CASSLTRP. The rearrangement uses TRBV11-2 and TRBJ1-1. The CDR3 totals 8 residues, both ends included. Germline V gives CDR1 SGHAT, CDR2 FQNNGV.

This clonotype has a handful of counts. The chain links TRBV29-1 to TRBJ2-3; D remains ambiguous. Trimming left V 6 bases short and J 2 bases short, with 12 bases between. Germline lookup yields CDR1 SQVTM and CDR2 ANQGSEA. CDR3 length: 13 residues. The chain's CDR3 is CSVRTRFTDTQYF. CDR3 coding DNA: TGCAGCGTAAGGACCAGATTCACAGATACGCAGTATTTT.

The rearrangement links TRBV29-1 to TRBJ2-7; 7 nucleotides match TRBD1. The CDR3 spans 13 residues. Germline lookup yields CDR1 SQVTM and CDR2 ANQGSEA. The ends lost 7 bases at V and 3 bases at J; junction bases unmatched: 9. As DNA, the CDR3 is TGCAGCGCGCAAGGGACAGAGGGCTACGAGCAGTACTTC. Translating it yields CSAQGTEGYEQYF.

This clonotype occurred many times. The rearrangement uses TRBV15 and TRBJ1-5, with D uncertain. V was clipped by 3 bases and J by 9 bases, with 9 bases between them. CDR3 length: 12 amino acids. CDR1 is LNHNV and CDR2 is YYDKDF in the germline V gene (reference sequence). CDR3 loop: CATSSGEWPQHF. The DNA of the CDR3 is TGTGCCACCAGCAGCGGCGAATGGCCCCAGCATTTT. Filled out from reference TRBV15 and TRBJ1-5, the complete variable domain reads DAMVIQNPRYQVTQFGKPVTLSCSQTLNHNVMYWYQQKSSQAPKLLFHYYDKDFNNEADTPDNFQSRRPNTSFCFLDIRSPGLGDTAMYLCATSSGEWPQHFGDGTRLSIL.

Worth noting for this clonotype: A junction end diverges from the germline sequence, so it may reflect a read error. The rearrangement uses TRBV7-9 and TRBJ2-6, with D possibly called TRBD1 or TRBD2 (5 bases each). Germline V lookup: CDR1 SEHNR, CDR2 FQNEAQ (reference sequence). The CDR3 loop spans 15 amino acids. This CDR3 is CASSLALGALNTEAF. Here the CDR3 DNA reads TGTGCCAGCAGCTTAGCGCTCGGGGCTCTGAACACTGAAGCTTTC.

This sequence joins TRBV29-1 and TRBJ2-3; tentatively, D is TRBD1 (5 bases). The CDR3 spans 13 residues. The V end lost 2 bases, the J end lost 6 bases, and 12 bases lay between the germline ends. CDR1 and CDR2 (germline): SQVTM, ANQGSEA. CDR3 residues: CSVELRRADTQYF. The CDR3 DNA reads as TGCAGCGTTGAACTTCGCAGGGCGGATACGCAGTATTTT.

The rearrangement links TRBV5-1 to TRBJ1-2, with 8 bases lining up with TRBD1. J was trimmed by 8 bases and V by 2 bases; bases with no gene match: 8. CDR3 length: 14 residues. The germline V gene has CDR1 SGHRS and CDR2 YFSETQ. Here the CDR3 DNA reads TGCGCCAGCAGCTTAGACAGGGGACTAGGAGGCTACACCTTC. It specifies CASSLDRGLGGYTF.

Concerning this clonotype itself: A much larger clone lies a single base off, so this may be a read error. The V and J genes are TRBV6-6 and TRBJ1-2; no clear D. The V end lost 0 bases, the J end lost 4 bases, and 9 bases lay between the germline ends. The CDR3 length is 14 residues. Looked up from germline, CDR1 is MNHNY and CDR2 is SVGAGI (reference sequence). The chain's CDR3 is CASSYSVTGYGYTF. DNA for the CDR3: TGTGCCAGCAGTTACTCGGTGACTGGCTATGGCTACACCTTC.

On this clonotype: A much larger clone lies one base from this, so it may be a read error. The gene calls are TRBV7-2 and TRBJ1-3; D unclear. Germline V gene lookup returns CDR1 SGHTA and CDR2 FQGNSA. CDR3 length equals 15 residues. The CDR3: CARSYSEVTGNTIYF. CDR3 in DNA: TGTGCCAGAAGCTACTCCGAGGTAACTGGAAACACCATATATTTT.

This clonotype was counted at least ten times. The rearrangement joins TRBV11-2 to TRBJ1-5; D is perhaps TRBD1 (6 bases). Germline loops: CDR1 SGHAT, CDR2 FQNNGV. V dropped 1 base and J dropped 5 bases, with 12 bases sitting between them. The CDR3 is made up of 15 amino acids. The CDR3 DNA follows: TGTGCCAGCAGCTTAGTGGCGGGGGCCCATCAGCCCCAGCATTTT. Translated, it gives CASSLVAGAHQPQHF. The whole variable domain, filled in from reference TRBV11-2 and TRBJ1-5, reads EAGVAQSPRYKIIEKRQSVAFWCNPISGHATLYWYQQILGQGPKLLIQFQNNGVVDDSQLPKDRFSAERLKGVDSTLKIQPAKLEDSAVYLCASSLVAGAHQPQHFGDGTRLSIL.

This clonotype showed up many times. V is TRBV2 and J is TRBJ1-3; D gene uncertain. V was trimmed by 2 bases and J by 0 bases, leaving 8 bases between them. This CDR3 has 15 amino acids. Per germline, CDR1 SNHLY and CDR2 FYNNEI. CDR3 nucleotides: TGTGCCAGCAGTGAACCATATACCTCTGGAAACACCATATATTTT. Translation gives CASSEPYTSGNTIYF.

This clonotype was observed a handful of times. The rearrangement uses TRBV10-3 and TRBJ1-2; D is possibly TRBD1 (6 bases). This CDR3 is built from 13 residues. Looked up from germline, CDR1 is ENHRY and CDR2 is SYGVKD. Trimming removed 6 bases at V and 4 bases at J, with 12 bases between. CDR3 DNA: TGTGCCATCAGGGGGGGCCTACTCTATGGCTACACCTTC. It is translated as CAIRGGLLYGYTF.

The V call is TRBV7-3, the J call TRBJ2-2; D may be TRBD1 or TRBD2 (6 bases each). Trimming took 5 bases from V and 6 from J, leaving 19 bases between them. The CDR3 runs 16 residues. The germline V gene encodes CDR1 SGHTA and CDR2 FQGTGA. The CDR3 loop reads CASSPLGGSRAGELFF. CDR3 coding DNA: TGTGCCAGCAGCCCCCTAGGGGGGAGTAGGGCCGGGGAGCTGTTTTTT.

This clonotype was counted between two and nine times. In DNA, the CDR3 is TGTGCCAGCAGCTTAGAGGGCAAACTCACCGGGGAGCTGTTTTTT. As protein: CASSLEGKLTGELFF. The V and J genes are TRBV7-8 and TRBJ2-2; D remains unclear. The CDR3 length is 15 residues. Trimming stripped 1 base from V and 4 bases from J, with 10 bases between. CDR1 is SGHVS and CDR2 is FQNEAQ in the germline V gene.

Concerning this clonotype itself: One end of the junction does not line up with germline, which may come from a read error. The chain employs TRBV5-1 and TRBJ1-1; 10 bases are shared with TRBD1. Germline V gives CDR1 SGHRS, CDR2 YFSETQ. The CDR3 length is 16 residues. This chain's CDR3 is CASSPRQGASNTEAFF. In nucleotides, the CDR3 is TGTGCCAGCAGCCCAAGACAGGGGGCGTCGAACACTGAAGCTTTCTTT.

This clonotype was counted many times. This chain uses TRBV2 with TRBJ1-6; 7 nucleotides line up with TRBD1. The CDR3 runs to 16 residues. CDR1 is SNHLY and CDR2 is FYNNEI in the germline V gene. The V and J ends lost 3 bases and 6 bases, in that order; junction bases with no gene match: 8. The DNA for the CDR3 is TGTGCCAGCAGTGACAGGGGGACTGGTTCTAATTCACCCCTCCACTTT. Residues: CASSDRGTGSNSPLHF.

This clonotype was seen ten or more times. The V gene is TRBV25-1, the J gene TRBJ1-5; 9 bases line up with TRBD1. V lost 4 bases to trimming and J lost 2 bases; unmatched junction nucleotides: 3. This CDR3 has 15 amino acids. The germline gives CDR1 MGHDK, CDR2 SYGVNS. In DNA, the CDR3 is TGTGCCAGCAGTGGCCGGACAGGGGGCAATCAGCCCCAGCATTTT. It is translated as CASSGRTGGNQPQHF.